The clone carrying this TCR beta chain has a handful of counts. The antigen remains undetermined. TCRdb used MiXCR to reprocess the 5' RACE reads, holding one entry per CDR3 protein. The data hold hundreds of thousands of distinct CDR3 sequences, with roughly 14% observed a single time. The data are from a study of T-cell memory formation after mild COVID-19. Study-wide background: Clusters were largely donor specific. General study points: Contracting clones from day 15 to 85 had balanced CD4/CD8; later expanders favoured CD4+. There was no confirmation that second-wave clones peaking on day 37 were SARS-CoV-2 specific.

This CDR3 contains 11 residues. CDR1 is SGHDT, CDR2 YYEEEE, per germline. V shed 0 bases and J shed 9 bases, with 6 bases lying between them. The TCR originated in an adult woman who had mild COVID-19 (a few samples of this study predate the infection). Cell type and time point are not known. V usage is TRBV5-6 and J usage is TRBJ1-2; D uncertain. What was sequenced was PBMCs or a T cell subset sorted from them (not recorded which). CDR3 protein: CASSLEHRYTF. The CDR3 DNA reads as TGTGCCAGCAGCTTGGAACACCGCTACACCTTC.